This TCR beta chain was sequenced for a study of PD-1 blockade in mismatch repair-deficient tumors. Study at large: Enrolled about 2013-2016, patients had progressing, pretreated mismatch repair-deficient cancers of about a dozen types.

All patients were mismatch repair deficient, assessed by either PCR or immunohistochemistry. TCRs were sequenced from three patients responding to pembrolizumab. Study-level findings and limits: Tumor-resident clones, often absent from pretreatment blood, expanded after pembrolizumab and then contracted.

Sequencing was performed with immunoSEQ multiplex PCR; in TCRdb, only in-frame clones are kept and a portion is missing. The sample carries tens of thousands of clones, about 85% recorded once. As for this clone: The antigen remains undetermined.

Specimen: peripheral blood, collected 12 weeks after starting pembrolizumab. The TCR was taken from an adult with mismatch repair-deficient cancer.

CDR3 sequence reads: CASSLDGLAGTDTQYF. CDR3 coding DNA: TGTGCCAGCAGCTTGGACGGACTAGCGGGTACAGATACGCAGTATTTT. The chain is built from TRBV11-1 and TRBJ2-3; 11 bases align to TRBD2. The CDR3 totals 16 residues. V gave up 3 bases and J gave up 3 bases; unmatched junction bases: 5. The germline V gene encodes CDR1 SGHAT and CDR2 FQDESV (reference sequence).